This T cell receptor beta chain originates from a study of T cells in Graves' hyperthyroidism and ophthalmopathy. Germline loops: CDR1 SQVTM, CDR2 ANQGSEA. This CDR3 is built from 16 residues. V shed 0 bases and J 1 base; nucleotides not matched to a gene: 5. Study findings and constraints: Most thyroid clonotypes expanded above 0.001 appeared in blood too.

Template material for amplifying TCR beta CDR3 regions consisted of RNA transcripts. Carried out on the TCR CDR3, a first-round RT-PCR used the HTBI primer set. Each CDR3 protein is one row after TCRdb ran MiXCR on the multiplex PCR reads. The profile shows about 570,000 distinct CDR3 sequences, 12% to 15% of them singletons. In its sample, this clonotype was seen once. What it binds is not known. Graves' hyperthyroidism qualified as stable when ophthalmopathy did not progress within 18 months. The study excluded patients with uncontrolled infection, other autoimmune disease, pregnancy or lactation. The rearrangement uses TRBV29-1 and TRBJ2-2; TRBD1 agrees at 7 bases. This receptor was taken from a woman in her thirties or forties with Graves' hyperthyroidism. The sequenced sample was blood. This CDR3 is CSVEDLGTENTGELFF. Here the CDR3 DNA reads TGCAGCGTTGAAGATCTTGGGACAGAGAACACCGGGGAGCTGTTTTTT.